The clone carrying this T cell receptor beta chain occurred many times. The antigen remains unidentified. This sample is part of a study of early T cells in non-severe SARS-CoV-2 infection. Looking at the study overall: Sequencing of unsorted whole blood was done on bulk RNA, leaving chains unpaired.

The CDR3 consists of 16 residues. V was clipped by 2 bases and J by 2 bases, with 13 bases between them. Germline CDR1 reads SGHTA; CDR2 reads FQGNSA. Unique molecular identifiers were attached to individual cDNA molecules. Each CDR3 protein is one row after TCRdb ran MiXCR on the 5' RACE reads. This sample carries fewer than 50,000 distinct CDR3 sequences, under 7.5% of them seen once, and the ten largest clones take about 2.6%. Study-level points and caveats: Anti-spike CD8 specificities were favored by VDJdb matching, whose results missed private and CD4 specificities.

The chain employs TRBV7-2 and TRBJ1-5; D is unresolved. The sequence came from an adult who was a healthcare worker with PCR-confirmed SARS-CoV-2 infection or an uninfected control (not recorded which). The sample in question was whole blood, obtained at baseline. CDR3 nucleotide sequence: TGTGCCAGCAGCTTATTCCCGGACGGAGGCAATCAGCCCCAGCATTTT. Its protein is CASSLFPDGGNQPQHF.